This T cell receptor (beta chain) is drawn from a study of shared clonotypes between healthy human individuals. Findings of the study overall: Sampling was confined to blood; repertoires within tissues likely differ. Limitation of the genetic and exposure-history diversity represented came from the few donors.

The genomic DNA of each subset was split evenly across several immunoSEQ plates. Roughly 30,000 T cell genomes, or approximately 270 ng DNA, went into replicate PCRs of unsorted PBMC. The repertoire was sequenced with immunoSEQ multiplex PCR; TCRdb's copy has only in-frame clones and lacks some. Of about 490,000 clones in the sample, 81% were seen once. CDR3 length: 14 residues. Per the germline V gene, CDR1 is MNHNS and CDR2 is SASEGT. As for this clone: Its target is unknown. It differs at one base from a far larger clone, so likely a read error.

Sequenced material: PBMCs. This sequence was found in a woman aged 35 to 49 in good health. Some clones in this sample may be carry-over from other donors' samples. V gene TRBV6-1 combines with J gene TRBJ1-3; 8 bases are a match to TRBD1. The CDR3 DNA reads TGTGCCAGCAGACCGGGACAGGCTGCGAACACCGTATATTTT. The encoded protein is CASRPGQAANTVYF.